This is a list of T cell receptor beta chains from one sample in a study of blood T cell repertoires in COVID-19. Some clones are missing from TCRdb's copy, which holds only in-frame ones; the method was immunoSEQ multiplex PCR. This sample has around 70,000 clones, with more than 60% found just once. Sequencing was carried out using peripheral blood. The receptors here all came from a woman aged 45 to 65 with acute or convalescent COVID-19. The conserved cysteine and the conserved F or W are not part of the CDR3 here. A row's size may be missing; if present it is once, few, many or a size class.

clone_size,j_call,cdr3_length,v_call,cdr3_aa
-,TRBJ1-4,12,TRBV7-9,ASSPRDSNEKLF
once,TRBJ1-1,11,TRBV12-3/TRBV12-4,ASGRTSRTEAF
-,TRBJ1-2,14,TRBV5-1,ASSPGPPDSSYGYT
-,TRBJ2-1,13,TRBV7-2,ASSSRQGAYNEQF
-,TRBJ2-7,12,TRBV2,ASSAPDRTYEQY
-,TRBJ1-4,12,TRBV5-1,ASSLTLTGEKLF
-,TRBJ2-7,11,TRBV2,ASSAQAPYEQY
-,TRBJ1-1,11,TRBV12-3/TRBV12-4,ASSYGRGAEAF
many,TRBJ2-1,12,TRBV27,ASSLRQPYNEQF
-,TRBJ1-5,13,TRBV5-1,ASSLQGAQGQPQH
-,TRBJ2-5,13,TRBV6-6,ASSLTSGGQETQY
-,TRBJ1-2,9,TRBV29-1,SVAGTDGYT
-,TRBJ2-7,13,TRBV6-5,ASSYSTGNPYEQY
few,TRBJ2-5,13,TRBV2,ASSEDRVGDETQY
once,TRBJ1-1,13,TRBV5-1,ASSLGDRANTEAF
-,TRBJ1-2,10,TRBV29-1,SANFQGNGYT
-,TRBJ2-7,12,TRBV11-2,ASSWDTLSYEQY
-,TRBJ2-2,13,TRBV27,ASSPGTIPTGELF
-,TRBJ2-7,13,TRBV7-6,ASSARDRGLGEQY
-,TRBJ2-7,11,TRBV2,ASSGEGPFEQY
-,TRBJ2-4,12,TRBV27,ASSLGIGVNIQY
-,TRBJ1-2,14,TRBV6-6,ASSYSELGLTRGYT
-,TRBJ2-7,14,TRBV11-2,ASSPTFGVGSYEQY
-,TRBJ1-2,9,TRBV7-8,ASSPLSGYT
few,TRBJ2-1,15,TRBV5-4,ASSPNYLAGGTNEQF
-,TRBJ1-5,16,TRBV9,ASSVKDSDRGNNQPQH
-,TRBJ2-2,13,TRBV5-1,ASSLDVTNTGELF
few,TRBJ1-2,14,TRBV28,ASSPPGSGGNYGYT
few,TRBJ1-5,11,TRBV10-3,ATKGTGVQPQH
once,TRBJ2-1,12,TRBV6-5,ASTEDSWVNEQF
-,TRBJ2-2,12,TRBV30,AWTSSGRGGELF
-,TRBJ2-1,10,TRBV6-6,ASRGLYNEQF
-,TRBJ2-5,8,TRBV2,ASAYETQY
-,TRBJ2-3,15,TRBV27,ASSLSGYSGTTDTQY
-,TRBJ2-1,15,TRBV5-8,ASSLPGGQGLVNEQF
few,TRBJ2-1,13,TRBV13,ASSLRGAYYNEQF
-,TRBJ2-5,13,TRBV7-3,ASSLGQGPQETQY
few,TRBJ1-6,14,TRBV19,ASSIEGVTKISPLH
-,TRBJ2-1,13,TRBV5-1,ASSSTSGSSNEQF
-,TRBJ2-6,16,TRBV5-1,ASSSTGTGGGGANVLT
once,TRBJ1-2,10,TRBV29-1,SVRTGVGGYT
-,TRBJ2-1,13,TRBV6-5,ASSNAGLGDNEQF
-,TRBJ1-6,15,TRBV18,ASSPNPPEVSSSSLH
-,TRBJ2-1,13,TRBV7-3,ASSDRQGDYNEQF
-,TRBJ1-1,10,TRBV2,ASSGQGLTAF
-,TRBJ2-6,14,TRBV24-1,ATSDGQGTGANVLT
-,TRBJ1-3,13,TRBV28,ASSLWTASGNTIY
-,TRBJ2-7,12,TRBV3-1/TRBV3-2,ASSSRDRFYEQY
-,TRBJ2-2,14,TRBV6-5,ASSYSWDGGTGELF
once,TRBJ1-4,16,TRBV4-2,ASSQDPRRGSTNEKLF
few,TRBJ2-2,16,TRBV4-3,ASSQEVLGQINTGELF
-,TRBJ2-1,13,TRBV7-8,ASSLNTGSYNEQF
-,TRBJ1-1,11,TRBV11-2,ASSSVRGLVPF